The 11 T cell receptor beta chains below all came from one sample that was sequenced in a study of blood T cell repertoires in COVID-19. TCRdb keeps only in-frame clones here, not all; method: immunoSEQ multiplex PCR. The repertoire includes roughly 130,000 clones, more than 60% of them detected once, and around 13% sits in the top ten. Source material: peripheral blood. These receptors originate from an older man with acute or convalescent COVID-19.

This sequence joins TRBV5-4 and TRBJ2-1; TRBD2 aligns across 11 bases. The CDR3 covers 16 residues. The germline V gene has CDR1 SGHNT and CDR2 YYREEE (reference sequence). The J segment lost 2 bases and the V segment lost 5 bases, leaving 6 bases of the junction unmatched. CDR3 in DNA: TGTGCCAGCAGTCCGCCGGGACTAGCGGCCTACAATGAGCAGTTCTTC. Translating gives CASSPPGLAAYNEQFF.

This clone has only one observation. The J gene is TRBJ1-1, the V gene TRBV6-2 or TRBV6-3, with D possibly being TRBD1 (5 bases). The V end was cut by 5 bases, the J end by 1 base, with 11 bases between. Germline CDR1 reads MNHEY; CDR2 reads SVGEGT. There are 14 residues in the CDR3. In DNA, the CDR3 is TGTGCCAGCAGTCGGACACTCCAGAACACTGAAGCTTTCTTT. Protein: CASSRTLQNTEAFF.

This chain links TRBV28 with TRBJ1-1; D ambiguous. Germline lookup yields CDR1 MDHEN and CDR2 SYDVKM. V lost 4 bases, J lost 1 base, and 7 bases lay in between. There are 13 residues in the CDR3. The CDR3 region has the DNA TGTGCCAGCAGTTACGGAGAGAACACTGAAGCTTTCTTT. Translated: CASSYGENTEAFF.

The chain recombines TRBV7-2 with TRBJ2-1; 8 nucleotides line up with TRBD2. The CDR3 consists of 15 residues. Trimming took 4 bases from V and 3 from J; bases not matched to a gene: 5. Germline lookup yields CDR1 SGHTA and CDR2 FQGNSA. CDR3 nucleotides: TGTGCCAGCAGCTCAACCACTAGCGGCTACAATGAGCAGTTCTTC. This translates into CASSSTTSGYNEQFF.

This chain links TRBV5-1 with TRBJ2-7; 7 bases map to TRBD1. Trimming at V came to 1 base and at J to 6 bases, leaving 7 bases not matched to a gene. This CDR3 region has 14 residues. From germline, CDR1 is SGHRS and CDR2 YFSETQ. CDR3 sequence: CASSLRQGAVEQYF. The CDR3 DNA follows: TGCGCCAGCAGCTTGAGACAGGGCGCTGTCGAGCAGTACTTC.

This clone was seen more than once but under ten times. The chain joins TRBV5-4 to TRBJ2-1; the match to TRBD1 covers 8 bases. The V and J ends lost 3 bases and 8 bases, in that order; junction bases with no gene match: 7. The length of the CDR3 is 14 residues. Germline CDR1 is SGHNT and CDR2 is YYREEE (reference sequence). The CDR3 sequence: CASSSGQGIYEQFF. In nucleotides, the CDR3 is TGTGCCAGCAGCTCTGGACAGGGTATCTATGAGCAGTTCTTC.

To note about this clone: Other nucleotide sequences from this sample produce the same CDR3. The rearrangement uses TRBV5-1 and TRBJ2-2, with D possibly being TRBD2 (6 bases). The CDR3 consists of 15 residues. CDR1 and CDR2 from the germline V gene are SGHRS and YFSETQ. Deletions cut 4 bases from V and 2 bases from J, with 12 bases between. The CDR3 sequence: CASSLAGSNTGELFF. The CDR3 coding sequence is TGCGCCAGCAGCCTAGCCGGGAGTAACACCGGGGAGCTGTTTTTT.

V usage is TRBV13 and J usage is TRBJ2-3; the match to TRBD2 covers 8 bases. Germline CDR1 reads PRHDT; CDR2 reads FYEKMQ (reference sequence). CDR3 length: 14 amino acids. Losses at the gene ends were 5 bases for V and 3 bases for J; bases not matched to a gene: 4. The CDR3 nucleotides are TGTGCCAGCAGCCGGGGGGGCTCGACAGATACGCAGTATTTT. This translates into CASSRGGSTDTQYF.

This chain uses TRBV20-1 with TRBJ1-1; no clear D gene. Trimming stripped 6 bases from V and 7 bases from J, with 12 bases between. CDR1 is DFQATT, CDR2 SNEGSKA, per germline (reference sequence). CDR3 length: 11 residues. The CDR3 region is CSALAVLEAFF. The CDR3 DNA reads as TGCAGTGCCCTAGCGGTCCTTGAAGCTTTCTTT.

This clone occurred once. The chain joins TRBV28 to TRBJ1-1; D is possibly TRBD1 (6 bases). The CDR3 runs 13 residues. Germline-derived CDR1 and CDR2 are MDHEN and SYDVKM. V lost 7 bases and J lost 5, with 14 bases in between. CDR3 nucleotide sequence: TGTGCCAGCACCTGGGGGGGGCCTACTGAAGCTTTCTTT. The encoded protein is CASTWGGPTEAFF.

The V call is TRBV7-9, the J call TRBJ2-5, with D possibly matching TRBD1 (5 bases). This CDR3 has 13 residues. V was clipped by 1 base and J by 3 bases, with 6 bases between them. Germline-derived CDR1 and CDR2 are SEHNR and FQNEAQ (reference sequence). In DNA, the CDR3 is TGTGCCAGCAGCTTAGAAGGGGAAGAGACCCAGTACTTC. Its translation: CASSLEGEETQYF.